This T cell receptor beta chain emerged from a study of CD8 T cells in ankylosing spondylitis. Findings and limits, study-wide: Characteristic of ankylosing spondylitis blood, it appeared, was a TCR beta motif comprising several highly homologous variants. Those disease-linked clones were CD8+; they were also relatively rare in peripheral blood. It was reported that disease-linked clones were significantly enriched in matched ankylosing spondylitis synovial fluid.

Germline trimming cut 5 bases from V and 8 bases from J; bases unmatched to any gene: 7. This CDR3 has 12 amino acids. From germline, CDR1 is DFQATT and CDR2 SNEGSKA (reference sequence). A few counts support this clonotype. Antigen unknown. Each TCR beta library was made by quantitative 5'-RACE that incorporated molecular barcodes. TCRdb independently ran MiXCR on the 5' RACE reads; one entry per CDR3 protein. The table lists roughly 450,000 distinct CDR3 sequences, 25% to 30% of them singletons, with 0.89% in the top ten. The chain joins TRBV20-1 to TRBJ1-2, with 8 bases matching TRBD1. This TCR was sampled from a male donor with ankylosing spondylitis. Material for sequencing was blood, either unsorted or a sorted T cell fraction (not recorded which). CDR3 bases: TGCAGTGCTTCGACAGGGGATCACGGCTACACCTTC. It translates to CSASTGDHGYTF.